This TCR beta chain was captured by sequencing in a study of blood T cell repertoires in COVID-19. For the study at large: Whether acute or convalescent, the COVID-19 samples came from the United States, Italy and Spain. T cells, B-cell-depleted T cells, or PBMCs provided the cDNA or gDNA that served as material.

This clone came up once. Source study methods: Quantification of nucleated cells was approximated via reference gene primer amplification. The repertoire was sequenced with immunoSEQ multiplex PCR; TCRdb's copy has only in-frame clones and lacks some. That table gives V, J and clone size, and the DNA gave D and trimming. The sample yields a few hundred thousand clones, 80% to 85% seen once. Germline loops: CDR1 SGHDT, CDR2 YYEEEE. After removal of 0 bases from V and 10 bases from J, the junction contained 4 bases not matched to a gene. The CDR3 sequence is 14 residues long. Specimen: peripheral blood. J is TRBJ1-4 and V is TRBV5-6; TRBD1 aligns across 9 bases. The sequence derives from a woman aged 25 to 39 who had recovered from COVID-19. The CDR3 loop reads CASSLEQGAGKLFF. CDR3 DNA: TGTGCCAGCAGCTTGGAACAGGGGGCGGGAAAACTGTTTTTT.